Below, 13 T cell receptor beta chains from the same sample are listed, as sequenced in a study of PD-1 blockade in classical Hodgkin lymphoma. The table came from immunoSEQ multiplex PCR; TCRdb's copy has only in-frame clones and leaves some out. This sample yields tens of thousands of clones, of which roughly nine tenths are seen a single time; around a tenth belongs to the top ten. Following autologous stem cell transplantation, relapse occurred in every patient, and exposure to brentuximab vedotin varied. Sequenced here: peripheral blood mononuclear cells (PBMCs), sampled before the second cycle of nivolumab. The receptors come from a human donor with classical Hodgkin lymphoma.

This chain links TRBV7-7 with TRBJ2-5; D gene unclear. CDR1 is SSHAT and CDR2 is FNYEAQ in the germline V gene (reference sequence). CDR3 size: 15 residues. V lost 0 bases and J 5 bases, leaving 13 bases between the germline ends. In DNA, the CDR3 is TGTGCCAGCAGCTTAGCCCCATTGCCCGGGGAGACCCAGTACTTC. Residues: CASSLAPLPGETQYF.

By sample fraction, this clone is medium-sized. The chain couples TRBV28 to TRBJ2-2; D not certain. V lost 3 bases to trimming and J lost 7 bases, with 6 bases between them. CDR3 length: 12 amino acids. CDR1 MDHEN and CDR2 SYDVKM come from the germline V gene. CDR3 bases: TGTGCCAGCAGTTTTGGTATCGGGGAGCTGTTTTTT. This encodes CASSFGIGELFF.

This chain connects TRBV6-6 to TRBJ2-5, with 11 bases fitting TRBD2. V was pared by 2 bases and J by 5 bases, with 7 bases of the junction left unmatched. The CDR3 length is 16 residues. Germline CDR1 is MNHNY and CDR2 is SVGAGI (reference sequence). DNA of the CDR3: TGTGCCAGCAGTTACAGCTTAGCGGGGGGGAAGGAGACCCAGTACTTC. Amino acids: CASSYSLAGGKETQYF.

V is TRBV5-5 and J is TRBJ1-1; 8 nucleotides agree with TRBD1. Germline V lookup: CDR1 SGHKS, CDR2 YYEKEE (reference sequence). The CDR3 sequence is 17 residues long. The V gene end was trimmed by 1 base and the J gene end by 5 bases; junction bases not matched to a gene: 13. CDR3 sequence reads: CASSLSGLRDRRTEAFF. Here the CDR3 DNA reads TGTGCCAGCAGCTTGTCGGGCCTCCGGGACAGGAGAACTGAAGCTTTCTTT.

The chain employs TRBV5-1 and TRBJ2-2, with TRBD2 matching 7 bases. J was trimmed by 2 bases and V by 4 bases; bases with no gene match: 5. This CDR3 has 15 amino acids. In germline, CDR1 is SGHRS, CDR2 YFSETQ. The CDR3 reads CASSPLAPNTGELFF. The CDR3 DNA reads as TGCGCCAGCAGCCCACTAGCGCCCAACACCGGGGAGCTGTTTTTT.

The chain joins TRBV6-1 to TRBJ1-3; unclear D gene. Deletions cut 6 bases from V and 0 bases from J, with 9 bases between. Germline V gene sequence: CDR1 MNHNS, CDR2 SASEGT. This CDR3 region has 14 residues. The CDR3, as DNA: TGTGCCAGCAGGACCGGGAACTCTGGAAACACCATATATTTT. It translates to CASRTGNSGNTIYF.

This chain uses TRBV27 with TRBJ2-7; D ambiguous. V was cut by 2 bases and J by 2 bases, with 7 bases left in between. Looked up from germline, CDR1 is MNHEY and CDR2 is SMNVEV (reference sequence). This CDR3 comprises 13 residues. For the CDR3, the DNA is TGTGCCAGCAGTTTAGGTTCTCCCTACGAGCAGTACTTC. Residues: CASSLGSPYEQYF.

This chain uses TRBV29-1 with TRBJ2-3, with 8 bases lining up with TRBD2. Per germline, CDR1 SQVTM and CDR2 ANQGSEA. This CDR3 is 14 amino acids long. V lost 4 bases to trimming and J lost 3 bases; unmatched junction nucleotides: 6. The CDR3 sequence is CSVASGSITDTQYF. CDR3 DNA sequence: TGCAGCGTTGCGAGCGGGAGTATAACAGATACGCAGTATTTT.

Only one count was recorded for this clone. The chain recombines TRBV5-4 with TRBJ2-5; 7 bases agree with TRBD2. Germline V gene lookup returns CDR1 SGHNT and CDR2 YYREEE (reference sequence). This CDR3 is 15 amino acids long. Germline trimming cut 4 bases from V and 2 bases from J; bases unmatched to any gene: 8. The CDR3 loop is CASSPIGLGQETQYF. CDR3 DNA sequence: TGTGCCAGCAGCCCTATTGGACTAGGTCAAGAGACCCAGTACTTC. Complete variable domain (other parts from reference TRBV5-4 and TRBJ2-5): ETGVTQSPTHLIKTRGQQVTLRCSSQSGHNTVSWYQQALGQGPQFIFQYYREEENGRGNFPPRFSGLQFPNYSSELNVNALELDDSALYLCASSPIGLGQETQYFGPGTRLLVL.

V is TRBV5-1 and J is TRBJ2-1; D not resolved. CDR1 SGHRS and CDR2 YFSETQ come from the germline V gene. CDR3 size: 18 residues. Trimming stripped 1 base from V and 7 bases from J, with 24 bases between. The DNA for the CDR3 is TGCGCCAGCAGCTTGACTTTCAATAGGAATCCCGTCCCGAATGAGCAGTTCTTC. It specifies CASSLTFNRNPVPNEQFF.

The chain carries TRBV4-2 and TRBJ2-5, with D maybe TRBD2 (5 bases). The CDR3 is 14 amino acids. CDR1 and CDR2 (germline): LGHNA, YNFKEQ. Trimming took off 1 base at V and 3 bases at J, with 9 bases between the two ends. This CDR3 reads CASSQVAGEETQYF. CDR3 nucleotide sequence: TGTGCCAGCAGCCAAGTTGCGGGTGAAGAGACCCAGTACTTC.

The chain uses TRBV11-2 and TRBJ2-5, with D tentatively TRBD1 or TRBD2 (6 bases each). CDR1 is SGHAT, CDR2 FQNNGV, per germline. V lost 5 bases, J lost 5 bases, and 18 bases lay in between. This CDR3 has 15 amino acids. In DNA, the CDR3 is TGTGCCAGCAGCGTACAGGGAGGTGAGGGGGAGACCCAGTACTTC. It translates to CASSVQGGEGETQYF.

The V gene is TRBV2, the J gene TRBJ1-5; 12 nucleotides match TRBD1. With V trimmed by 9 bases and J by 2 bases, 14 bases remained unmatched. This CDR3 has 18 amino acids. Germline V gene sequence: CDR1 SNHLY, CDR2 FYNNEI. The CDR3 region is CARQPGTGGEGGNQPQHF. In nucleotides, the CDR3 is TGTGCCAGACAGCCCGGGACAGGGGGCGAAGGTGGCAATCAGCCCCAGCATTTT. The full variable domain, with the rest looked up from reference TRBV2 and TRBJ1-5, is EPEVTQTPSHQVTQMGQEVILRCVPISNHLYFYWYRQILGQKVEFLVSFYNNEISEKSEIFDDQFSVERPDGSNFTLKIRSTKLEDSAMYFCARQPGTGGEGGNQPQHFGDGTRLSIL.